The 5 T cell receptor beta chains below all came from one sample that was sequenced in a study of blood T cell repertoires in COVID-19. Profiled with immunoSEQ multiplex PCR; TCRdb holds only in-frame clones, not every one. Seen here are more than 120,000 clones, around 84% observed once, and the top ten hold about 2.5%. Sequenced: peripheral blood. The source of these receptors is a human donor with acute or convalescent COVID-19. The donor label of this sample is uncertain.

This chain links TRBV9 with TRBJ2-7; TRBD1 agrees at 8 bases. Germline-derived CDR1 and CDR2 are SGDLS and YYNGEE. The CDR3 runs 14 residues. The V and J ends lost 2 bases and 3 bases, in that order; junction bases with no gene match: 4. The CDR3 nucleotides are TGTGCCAGCAGCGTGGGACAGGCCTTCTACGAGCAGTACTTC. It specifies CASSVGQAFYEQYF.

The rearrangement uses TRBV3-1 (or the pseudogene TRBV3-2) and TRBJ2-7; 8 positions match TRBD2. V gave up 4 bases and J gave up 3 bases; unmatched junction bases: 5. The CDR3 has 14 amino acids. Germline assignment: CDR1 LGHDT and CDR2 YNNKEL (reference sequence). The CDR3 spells CASSLRAGVYEQYV. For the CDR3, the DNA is TGTGCCAGCAGCCTTAGAGCGGGAGTCTACGAGCAGTACGTC.

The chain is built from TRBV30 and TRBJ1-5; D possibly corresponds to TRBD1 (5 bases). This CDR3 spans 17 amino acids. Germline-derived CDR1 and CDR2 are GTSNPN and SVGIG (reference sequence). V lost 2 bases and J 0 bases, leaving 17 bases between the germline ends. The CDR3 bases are TGTGCCTGGAGTCGGCGGGGAGGGGCTGTTAGCAATCAGCCCCAGCATTTT. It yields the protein CAWSRRGGAVSNQPQHF.

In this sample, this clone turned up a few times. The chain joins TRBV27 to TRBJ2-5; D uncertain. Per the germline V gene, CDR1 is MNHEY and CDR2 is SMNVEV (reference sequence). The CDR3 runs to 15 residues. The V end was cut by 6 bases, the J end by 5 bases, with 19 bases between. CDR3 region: CASRLMGSLSETQYF. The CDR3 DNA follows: TGTGCCAGCAGGCTAATGGGCTCGTTGTCGGAGACCCAGTACTTC.

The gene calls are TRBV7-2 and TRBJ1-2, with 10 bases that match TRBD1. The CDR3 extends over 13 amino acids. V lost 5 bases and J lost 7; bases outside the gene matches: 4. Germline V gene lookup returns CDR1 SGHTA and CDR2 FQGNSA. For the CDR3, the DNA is TGTGCCAGCAGCGCGGGACAGGGGTTTGGCTACACCTTC. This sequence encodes CASSAGQGFGYTF.